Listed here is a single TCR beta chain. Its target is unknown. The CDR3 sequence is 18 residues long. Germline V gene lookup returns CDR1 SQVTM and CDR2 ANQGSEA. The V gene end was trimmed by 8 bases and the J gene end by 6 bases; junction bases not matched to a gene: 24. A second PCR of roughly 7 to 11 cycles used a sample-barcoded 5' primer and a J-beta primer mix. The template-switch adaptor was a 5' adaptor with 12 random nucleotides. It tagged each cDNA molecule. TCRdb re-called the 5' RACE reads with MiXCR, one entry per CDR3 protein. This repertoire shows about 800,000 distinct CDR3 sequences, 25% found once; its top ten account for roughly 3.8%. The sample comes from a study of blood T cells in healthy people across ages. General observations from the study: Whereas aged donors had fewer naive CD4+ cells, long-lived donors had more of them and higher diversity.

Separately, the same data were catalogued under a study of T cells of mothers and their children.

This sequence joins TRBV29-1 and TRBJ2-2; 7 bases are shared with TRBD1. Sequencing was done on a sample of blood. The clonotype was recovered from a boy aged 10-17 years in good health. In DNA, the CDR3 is TGCAGCCCAAGGGGGCCGGGACACCAAACCCGGGGCGCCGGGGAGCTGTTTTTT. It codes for CSPRGPGHQTRGAGELFF.